This T cell receptor (beta chain) was identified in a study of liver allograft versus peripheral blood T cells. At the level of the study: Comparisons were made between T cell receptor repertoires found in transplanted livers and those circulating in recipients' peripheral blood. General observations from the study: Reportedly, the T cell receptor repertoires present inside liver allografts differed from those in peripheral blood.

This clonotype ranks as large. As yet, its antigen is unknown. The CDR3 consists of 17 residues. Per the germline V gene, CDR1 is SGHTA and CDR2 is FQGNSA. V lost 2 bases to trimming and J lost 0 bases, with 16 bases between them. MiXCR, applied by TCRdb to the reads, yields one record per CDR3 protein. Seen here are approximately 2,500 distinct CDR3 sequences, 15% to 20% observed once, and the top ten hold about a sixth. This sequence was found in a human patient who had a liver transplant. The graft donor may have given rise to some T cells. The V call is TRBV7-2, the J call TRBJ1-1; D is ambiguous. Written as DNA, the CDR3 is TGTGCCAGCAGCTTACGTTTCTCACCTGGGGTGAACACTGAAGCTTTCTTT. Its translation: CASSLRFSPGVNTEAFF.